The rows below give T cell receptor beta chains drawn from one sample of a study of T cell responses to AZD1222 COVID-19 vaccine. Repertoires were generated with immunoSEQ multiplex PCR, while TCRdb's copy carries only in-frame clones and drops some. The top ten hold 3.3% of the sample, which has 90,000 to 120,000 clones, around 86% seen once. The specimen comprised peripheral blood, sampled 28 days after the second dose of the MenACWY control vaccine. These receptors all stem from an adult who received the MenACWY meningococcal vaccine as a control. CDR3s include the opening cysteine and the closing phenylalanine or tryptophan. The order of the fields is V gene, clone size, CDR3 protein. Expanded clones get a size class; other rows say once, few or many, or leave the size out.

TRBV3-1/TRBV3-2	NA	CASSSSRGTGRGENQPQHF
TRBV14	NA	CASSQISGLANYGYTF
TRBV5-5	NA	CASRSVGRLNTEAFF
TRBV9	NA	CASSVVLGAQETQYF
TRBV14	NA	CASSRTQGAGETQYF
TRBV28	NA	CASSLWGGAGETLYNEQFF
TRBV7-9	once	CASSFGRGPKVYEQYF
TRBV4-1	NA	CASSPFPLAGASSYNEQFF
TRBV7-6	NA	CASSPIIGGDSLTEQFF
TRBV30	NA	CAWSQGAGELFF
TRBV28	few	CASRGRQLGTEAFF
TRBV13	NA	CASSSTSLSYNEQFF
TRBV28	NA	CASSAGGFELNEQFF
TRBV28	NA	CATTGGISRTEAFF
TRBV7-8	NA	CASSSTQYEQYF
TRBV6-5	NA	CASTGNRILYEQYF
TRBV9	once	CASRSGANVLTF
TRBV27	NA	CASSSDRAYNGYTF
TRBV4-2	once	CASSQAVTYSYEQYF